The clone carrying this T cell receptor (beta chain) has just a few counts. Per sample, no less than 6 micrograms of total RNA were extracted. A J-beta primer mix and a sample-barcoded 5' primer were used in a second PCR of roughly 7 to 12 cycles. TCRdb reanalysed the 5' RACE reads using MiXCR and keeps one entry per CDR3 protein. This sample yields approximately 2,000,000 distinct CDR3 sequences, of which about 39% are seen a single time; 20% to 25% belongs to the top ten. This sample stems from a study of blood T cells in healthy people across ages. This clonotype was obtained from a human donor in good health. The sample consisted of blood.

In nucleotides, the CDR3 is TGTGCCAGCAGGGGTCGGACAGGGGTAGGGTATGGCTACACCTTC. Residues: CASRGRTGVGYGYTF. The chain employs TRBV2 and TRBJ1-2; 9 bases line up with TRBD1. CDR3 length: 15 amino acids. Germline V gene lookup returns CDR1 SNHLY and CDR2 FYNNEI. The V and J ends lost 6 bases and 5 bases, in that order; junction bases with no gene match: 10.